The 17 T cell receptor beta chains reported below all come from one sample, sequenced in a study of blood T cell repertoires in COVID-19. The repertoire was sequenced with immunoSEQ multiplex PCR; TCRdb's copy has only in-frame clones and lacks some. The sample has more than 200,000 clones; roughly 84% are singletons. Material for sequencing was peripheral blood. These receptors originate from a woman aged 80 or over with COVID-19, enrolled during active disease.

The V gene is TRBV28, the J gene TRBJ2-1; 10 bases fit TRBD2. V was clipped by 2 bases and J by 12 bases; unmatched bases: 13. The CDR3 is made up of 16 amino acids. In germline, CDR1 is MDHEN, CDR2 SYDVKM. The CDR3 loop reads CASSLHTTQQREGQFF. The CDR3 DNA follows: TGTGCCAGCAGTTTACACACCACCCAACAGCGGGAGGGGCAGTTCTTC.

The rearrangement uses TRBV7-2 and TRBJ1-1, with no clear D. Trimming stripped 8 bases from V and 9 bases from J, with 19 bases between. The CDR3 length is 13 residues. Germline CDR1 is SGHTA and CDR2 is FQGNSA. The CDR3 nucleotides read TGTGCCAGCGGAGCTCCCGGGAATCTGAAAGCTTTCTTT. Translation gives CASGAPGNLKAFF.

The chain has TRBV7-9 and TRBJ2-5, with 8 bases aligning to TRBD2. Germline-derived CDR1 and CDR2 are SEHNR and FQNEAQ (reference sequence). With 1 base clipped from V and 4 bases from J, the junction kept 5 bases outside the gene matches. The CDR3 contains 15 residues. The CDR3 DNA follows: TGTGCCAGCAGCTTAGGAGCGGGGGTGCGAGAGACCCAGTACTTC. Amino acids: CASSLGAGVRETQYF.

The chain recombines TRBV24-1 with TRBJ2-7, with 11 bases aligning to TRBD1. The CDR3 loop spans 15 amino acids. V lost 3 bases, J lost 6 bases, and 6 bases stayed unmatched. Germline V lookup: CDR1 KGHDR, CDR2 SFDVKD. CDR3 region: CATSDPTGTGGEQYF. CDR3 sequence (DNA): TGTGCCACCAGTGATCCTACCGGGACAGGGGGCGAGCAGTACTTC.

V is TRBV18 and J is TRBJ1-2; 9 bases agree with TRBD1. This CDR3 is built from 16 residues. Trimming at V came to 2 bases and at J to 0 bases, leaving 4 bases not matched to a gene. CDR1 KGHSH and CDR2 LQKENI come from the germline V gene. CDR3 DNA sequence: TGTGCCAGCTCACCAACGGGACAGGGCTCTAACTATGGCTACACCTTC. It codes for CASSPTGQGSNYGYTF.

With regard to this clone: The sample has other DNA sequences that encode this CDR3 too. The rearrangement joins TRBV2 to TRBJ1-4; 12 bases map to TRBD1. This CDR3 is built from 14 residues. V was clipped by 6 bases and J by 7 bases; unmatched bases: 3. Germline V lookup: CDR1 SNHLY, CDR2 FYNNEI. This chain's CDR3 is CASRGTGGSEKLFF. In DNA form, the CDR3 reads TGTGCCAGCAGGGGGACAGGGGGCAGTGAAAAACTGTTTTTT.

The chain combines TRBV6-5 with TRBJ2-7; the D is unclear. Per germline, CDR1 MNHEY and CDR2 SVGAGI. CDR3 length: 14 residues. The V end was cut by 6 bases, the J end by 2 bases, with 14 bases between. CDR3 in amino acids: CASSSRLAAYEQYF. The DNA for the CDR3 is TGTGCCAGCAGCTCCAGACTGGCGGCCTACGAGCAGTACTTC.

The chain couples TRBV14 to TRBJ2-3; D is unresolved. V gave up 6 bases and J gave up 3 bases, with 4 bases separating them. The germline V gene has CDR1 SGHDN and CDR2 FVKESK. The CDR3 contains 11 residues. The CDR3 DNA sequence: TGTGCCAGCAGTCATACAGATACGCAGTATTTT. Its translation is CASSHTDTQYF.

This chain uses TRBV2 with TRBJ1-1; TRBD1 aligns across 7 bases. Germline lookup yields CDR1 SNHLY and CDR2 FYNNEI. V was clipped by 1 base and J by 4 bases; unmatched bases: 6. The CDR3 consists of 15 residues. As DNA, the CDR3 is TGTGCCAGCAGTGAAGAAGGCAGGGGGGCCACTGAAGCTTTCTTT. The encoded protein is CASSEEGRGATEAFF.

This clone was counted between two and nine times. The chain links TRBV10-3 to TRBJ1-1; D not certain. Germline V CDR1 and CDR2: ENHRY, SYGVKD. The CDR3 is 13 amino acids. Trimming pared 6 bases from V and 2 bases from J, leaving 10 bases between. The CDR3 sequence is CAIRGAGNTEAFF. The CDR3 bases are TGTGCCATCAGGGGTGCGGGTAACACTGAAGCTTTCTTT.

This chain links TRBV3-1 (or the pseudogene TRBV3-2) with TRBJ1-4; D ambiguous. Trimming removed 5 bases at V and 7 bases at J, with 8 bases between. CDR1 and CDR2 from the germline V gene are LGHDT and YNNKEL (reference sequence). This CDR3 is 12 amino acids long. CDR3 in DNA: TGTGCCAGCAGCGCCCTCGGTGAAAAACTGTTTTTT. It encodes CASSALGEKLFF.

Worth noting for this clone: The CDR3 does not end in the conserved phenylalanine or tryptophan, so this is likely a read error. The limits of the CDR3 on the DNA are not certain, so only TCRdb's listed CDR3 is given. The chain combines TRBV28 with TRBJ1-1; TRBD1 is the table's D call and was not checked against the DNA. The CDR3 sequence runs 13 residues, both termini included. CDR1 MDHEN and CDR2 SYDVKM come from the germline V gene. CDR3 residues: CASSWGPGQKTTT.

The CDR3 DNA is TGTGCCAGCAGCCAAGATAGGCAGGGTGGAAACACCATATATTTT. Amino acid sequence: CASSQDRQGGNTIYF. The chain links TRBV3-1 (or the pseudogene TRBV3-2) to TRBJ1-3, with a weak D call TRBD1 (5 bases). Trimming cost V 0 bases and J 3 bases, with 9 bases left between them. The CDR3 has 15 amino acids. Germline V gives CDR1 LGHDT, CDR2 YNNKEL (reference sequence).

The rearrangement joins TRBV13 to TRBJ1-2, with unresolved D. V was pared by 3 bases and J by 0 bases, with 14 bases between. CDR1 and CDR2 from the germline V gene are PRHDT and FYEKMQ (reference sequence). This CDR3 spans 16 amino acids. The CDR3 DNA follows: TGTGCCAGCAGCTTGCTTTTTGACTCGGCTAACTATGGCTACACCTTC. Protein product: CASSLLFDSANYGYTF. The full variable domain, with the rest looked up from reference TRBV13 and TRBJ1-2, is AAGVIQSPRHLIKEKRETATLKCYPIPRHDTVYWYQQGPGQDPQFLISFYEKMQSDKGSIPDRFSAQQFSDYHSELNMSSLELGDSALYFCASSLLFDSANYGYTFGSGTRLTVV.

V is TRBV28 and J is TRBJ1-2; no reliable D call. Germline assignment: CDR1 MDHEN and CDR2 SYDVKM. V was trimmed by 6 bases and J by 8 bases, leaving 10 bases between them. The CDR3 length is 11 residues. The DNA of the CDR3 is TGTGCCAGCAGAGGAGGTAGGGGCTACACCTTC. It is translated as CASRGGRGYTF.

The chain links TRBV3-1 (or the pseudogene TRBV3-2) to TRBJ1-1; perhaps TRBD1 as D (6 bases). This CDR3 has 16 residues. Trimming removed 0 bases from V and 1 base from J, with 12 bases in between. CDR1 and CDR2 from the germline V gene are LGHDT and YNNKEL (reference sequence). CDR3 in amino acids: CASSQEGGAGNTEAFF. Here the CDR3 DNA reads TGTGCCAGCAGCCAAGAAGGGGGGGCTGGGAACACTGAAGCTTTCTTT.

J is TRBJ1-6 and V is TRBV5-1; weak D call: TRBD1 (5 bases). The germline V gene encodes CDR1 SGHRS and CDR2 YFSETQ. CDR3 length: 14 amino acids. Trimming took off 2 bases at V and 5 bases at J, with 8 bases between the two ends. The CDR3 DNA follows: TGCGCCAGCAGCTTCGGACAAGATAATTCACCCCTCCACTTT. This codes for CASSFGQDNSPLHF.